The 3 T cell receptor beta chains in this list originate from one sample, sequenced in a study of post-analysis software for immune sequencing data. Broader study findings: The five TRBV segments detected at higher frequency in patients than in controls included TRBV5-6, TRBV5-1 and TRBV20-1.

TCR beta libraries were prepared from cDNA with unique molecular identifiers. From the PCR reads, TCRdb called clonotypes with MiXCR, one entry per CDR3 protein. The table records hundreds of thousands of distinct CDR3 sequences, 25% to 30% of them present only once. No antigen has been assigned to these receptors. The sequencing input was blood. All receptors come from a girl aged 10-17 years with multiple sclerosis.

The chain recombines TRBV29-1 with TRBJ1-3; D unresolved. From germline, CDR1 is SQVTM and CDR2 ANQGSEA. The CDR3 contains 12 residues. Between the trimmed V and J ends, which lost 7 bases and 0 bases, there was a span of 7 bases. The chain's CDR3 is CSARFSGNTIYF. The CDR3 bases are TGCAGCGCCCGCTTCTCTGGAAACACCATATATTTT.

This chain connects TRBV3-1 to TRBJ2-3; 13 nucleotides agree with TRBD2. Per germline, CDR1 LGHDT and CDR2 YNNKEL (reference sequence). V shed 5 bases and J 5 bases; nucleotides not matched to a gene: 4. There are 15 residues in the CDR3. The DNA for the CDR3 is TGTGCCAGCAGCGGACTAGCGGGAGCCCAAGATACGCAGTATTTT. Its protein is CASSGLAGAQDTQYF.

The table lists this clonotype with a few counts. This chain joins TRBV6-5 and TRBJ1-6; possible D gene TRBD1, 5 bases. This CDR3 spans 12 amino acids. The V end lost 10 bases, the J end lost 7 bases, and 11 bases lay between the germline ends. CDR1 is MNHEY and CDR2 is SVGAGI in the germline V gene. CDR3 protein: CATSRANSPLHF. CDR3 nucleotides: TGTGCCACCTCCAGGGCAAATTCACCCCTCCACTTT.